This T cell receptor beta chain was sequenced during a study of blood T cell repertoires in COVID-19. Overall study context: COVID-19 samples, acute and convalescent, were from the United States, Italy and Spain.

This CDR3 region has 15 residues. The germline CDR1 and CDR2 sequences are MNHEY and SMNVEV (reference sequence). Trimming cost V 5 bases and J 0 bases, with 11 bases left between them. Profiling relied on immunoSEQ multiplex PCR, and the TCRdb table lists in-frame clones only, not all of them. Of a few hundred thousand clones listed, 70% to 90% are singletons. This clonotype was obtained from a man aged 18 to 30 who had recovered from COVID-19. The sequencing input was peripheral blood. This chain links TRBV27 with TRBJ1-3, with D perhaps matching TRBD1 (5 bases). Written as DNA, the CDR3 is TGTGCCAGCAGTCCGGGGGGGAGCTCTGGAAACACCATATATTTT. This encodes CASSPGGSSGNTIYF.